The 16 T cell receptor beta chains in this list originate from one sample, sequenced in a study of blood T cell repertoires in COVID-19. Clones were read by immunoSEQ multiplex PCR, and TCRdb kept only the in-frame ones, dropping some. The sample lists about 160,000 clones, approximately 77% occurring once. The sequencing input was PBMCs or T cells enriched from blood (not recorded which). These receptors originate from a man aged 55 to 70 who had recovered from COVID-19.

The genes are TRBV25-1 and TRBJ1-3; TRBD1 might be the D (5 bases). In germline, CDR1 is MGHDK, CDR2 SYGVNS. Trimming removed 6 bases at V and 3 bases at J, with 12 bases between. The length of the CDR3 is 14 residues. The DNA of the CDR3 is TGTGCCAGCAGCCTTCAGGGTCTTGGAAACACCATATATTTT. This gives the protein CASSLQGLGNTIYF.

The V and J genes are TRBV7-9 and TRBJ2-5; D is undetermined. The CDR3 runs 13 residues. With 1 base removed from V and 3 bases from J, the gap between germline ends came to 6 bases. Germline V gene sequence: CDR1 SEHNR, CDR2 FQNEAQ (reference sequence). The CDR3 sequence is CASSLDTEETQYF. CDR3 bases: TGTGCCAGCAGCTTAGATACAGAAGAGACCCAGTACTTC.

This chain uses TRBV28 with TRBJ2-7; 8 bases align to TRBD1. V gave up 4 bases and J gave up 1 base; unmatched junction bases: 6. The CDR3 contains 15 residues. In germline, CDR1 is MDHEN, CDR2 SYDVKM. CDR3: CASSSRQGLSYEQYF. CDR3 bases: TGTGCCAGCAGTTCCCGACAGGGGTTATCCTACGAGCAGTACTTC.

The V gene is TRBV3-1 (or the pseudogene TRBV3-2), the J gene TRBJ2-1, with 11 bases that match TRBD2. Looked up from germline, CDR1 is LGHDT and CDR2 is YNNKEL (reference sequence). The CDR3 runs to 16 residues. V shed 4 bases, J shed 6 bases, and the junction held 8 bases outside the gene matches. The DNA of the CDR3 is TGTGCCAGCAGCCCTGGGGCGGGACTAGCGGTCAATGAGCAGTTCTTC. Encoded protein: CASSPGAGLAVNEQFF.

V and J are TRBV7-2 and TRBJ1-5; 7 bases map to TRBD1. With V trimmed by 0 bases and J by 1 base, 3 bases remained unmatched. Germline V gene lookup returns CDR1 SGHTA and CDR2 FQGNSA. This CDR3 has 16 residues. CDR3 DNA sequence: TGTGCCAGCAGCTTAGCAGGGGGCCACAGCAATCAGCCCCAGCATTTT. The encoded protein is CASSLAGGHSNQPQHF.

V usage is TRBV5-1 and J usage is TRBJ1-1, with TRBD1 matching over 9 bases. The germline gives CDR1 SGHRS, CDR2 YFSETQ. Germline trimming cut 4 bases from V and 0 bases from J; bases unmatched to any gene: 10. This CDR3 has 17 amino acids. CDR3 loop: CASSSTGTGLLNTEAFF. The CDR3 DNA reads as TGCGCCAGCAGCAGTACCGGGACAGGGTTGCTGAACACTGAAGCTTTCTTT.

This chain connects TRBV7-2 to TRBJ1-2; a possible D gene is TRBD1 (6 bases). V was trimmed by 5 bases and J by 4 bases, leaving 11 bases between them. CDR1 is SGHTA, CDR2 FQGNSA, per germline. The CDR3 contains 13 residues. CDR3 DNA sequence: TGTGCCAGCAGCACCTCGGACAGCTATGGCTACACCTTC. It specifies CASSTSDSYGYTF.

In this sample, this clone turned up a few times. CDR3 protein: CASSFAELHSGNTIYF. As DNA, the CDR3 is TGTGCCAGCAGCTTTGCCGAGTTGCACTCTGGAAACACCATATATTTT. The chain combines TRBV5-5 with TRBJ1-3; D ambiguous. V was shortened by 2 bases and J by 0 bases, with 12 bases between the two germline ends. The CDR3 loop spans 16 amino acids. Looked up from germline, CDR1 is SGHKS and CDR2 is YYEKEE (reference sequence). The full variable domain, completed using reference TRBV5-5 and TRBJ1-3, is DAGVTQSPTHLIKTRGQQVTLRCSPISGHKSVSWYQQVLGQGPQFIFQYYEKEERGRGNFPDRFSARQFPNYSSELNVNALLLGDSALYLCASSFAELHSGNTIYFGEGSWLTVV.

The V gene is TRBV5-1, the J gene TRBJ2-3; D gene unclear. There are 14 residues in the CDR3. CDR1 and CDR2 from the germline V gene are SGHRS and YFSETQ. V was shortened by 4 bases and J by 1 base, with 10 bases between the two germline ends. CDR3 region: CASSEPGGTDTQYF. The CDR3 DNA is TGCGCCAGCAGCGAGCCGGGTGGCACAGATACGCAGTATTTT.

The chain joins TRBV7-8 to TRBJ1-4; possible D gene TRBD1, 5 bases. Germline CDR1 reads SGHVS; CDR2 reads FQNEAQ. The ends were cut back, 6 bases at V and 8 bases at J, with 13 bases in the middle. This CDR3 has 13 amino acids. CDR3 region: CASRGGTREKLFF. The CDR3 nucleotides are TGTGCCAGCAGGGGCGGGACCCGCGAAAAACTGTTTTTT.

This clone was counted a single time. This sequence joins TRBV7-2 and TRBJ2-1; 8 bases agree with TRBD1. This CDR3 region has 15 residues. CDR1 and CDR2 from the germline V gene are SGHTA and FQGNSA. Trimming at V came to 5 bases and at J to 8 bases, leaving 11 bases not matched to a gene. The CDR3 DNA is TGTGCCAGCAGCCAGACAGGGGTGTACACGGATGAGCAGTTCTTC. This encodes CASSQTGVYTDEQFF.

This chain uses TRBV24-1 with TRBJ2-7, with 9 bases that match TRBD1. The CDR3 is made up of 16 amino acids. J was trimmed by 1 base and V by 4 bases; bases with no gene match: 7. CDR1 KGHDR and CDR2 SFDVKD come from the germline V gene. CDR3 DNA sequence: TGTGCCACCAGTGACTCCGGGACAGGGATTTCCTACGAGCAGTACTTC. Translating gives CATSDSGTGISYEQYF.

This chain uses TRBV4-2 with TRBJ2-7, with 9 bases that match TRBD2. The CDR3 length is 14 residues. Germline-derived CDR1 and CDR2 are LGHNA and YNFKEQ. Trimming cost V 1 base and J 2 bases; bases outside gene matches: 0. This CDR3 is CASSQGGGAYEQYF. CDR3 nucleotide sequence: TGTGCCAGCAGCCAAGGCGGGGGGGCCTACGAGCAGTACTTC.

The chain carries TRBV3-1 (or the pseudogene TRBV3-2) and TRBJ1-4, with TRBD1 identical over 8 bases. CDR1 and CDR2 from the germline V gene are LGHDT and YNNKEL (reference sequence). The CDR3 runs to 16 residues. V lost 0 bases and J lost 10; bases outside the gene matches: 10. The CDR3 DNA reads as TGTGCCAGCAGCCAAGATCGACAGGGGTCCTTCTTAAAACTGTTTTTT. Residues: CASSQDRQGSFLKLFF.

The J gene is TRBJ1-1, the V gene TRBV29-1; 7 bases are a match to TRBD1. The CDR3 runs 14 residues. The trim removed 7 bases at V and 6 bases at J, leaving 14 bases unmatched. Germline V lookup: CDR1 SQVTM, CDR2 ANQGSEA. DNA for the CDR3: TGCAGCGGGCAACCCCAGGGGGGTTTTTCTGAAGCTTTCTTT. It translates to CSGQPQGGFSEAFF. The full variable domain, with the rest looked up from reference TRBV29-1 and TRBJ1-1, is SAVISQKPSRDICQRGTSLTIQCQVDSQVTMMFWYRQQPGQSLTLIATANQGSEATYESGFVIDKFPISRPNLTFSTLTVSNMSPEDSSIYLCSGQPQGGFSEAFFGQGTRLTVV.

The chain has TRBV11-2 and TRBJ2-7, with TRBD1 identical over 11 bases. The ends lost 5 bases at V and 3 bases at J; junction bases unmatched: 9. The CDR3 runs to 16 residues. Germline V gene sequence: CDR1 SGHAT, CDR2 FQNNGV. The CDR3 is CASSPFGQGANYEQYF. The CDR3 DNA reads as TGTGCCAGCAGCCCTTTCGGACAGGGGGCCAACTACGAGCAGTACTTC.